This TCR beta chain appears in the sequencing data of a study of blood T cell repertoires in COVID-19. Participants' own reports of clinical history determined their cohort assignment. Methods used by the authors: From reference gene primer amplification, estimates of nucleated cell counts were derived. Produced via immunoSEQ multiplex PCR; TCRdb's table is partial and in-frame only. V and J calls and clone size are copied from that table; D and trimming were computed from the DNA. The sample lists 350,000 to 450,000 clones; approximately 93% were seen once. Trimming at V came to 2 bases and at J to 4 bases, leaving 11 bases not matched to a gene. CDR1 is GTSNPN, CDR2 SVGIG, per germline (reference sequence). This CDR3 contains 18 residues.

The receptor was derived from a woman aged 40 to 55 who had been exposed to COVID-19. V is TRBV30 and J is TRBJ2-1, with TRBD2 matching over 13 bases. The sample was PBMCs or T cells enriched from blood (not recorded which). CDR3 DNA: TGTGCCTGGAGTATCCCCATGACTAGCGGGGGGCCATACAATGAGCAGTTCTTC. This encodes CAWSIPMTSGGPYNEQFF. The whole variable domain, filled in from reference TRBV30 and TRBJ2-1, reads SQTIHQWPATLVQPVGSPLSLECTVEGTSNPNLYWYRQAAGRGLQLLFYSVGIGQISSEVPQNLSASRPQDRQFILSSKKLLLSDSGFYLCAWSIPMTSGGPYNEQFFGPGTRLTVL.